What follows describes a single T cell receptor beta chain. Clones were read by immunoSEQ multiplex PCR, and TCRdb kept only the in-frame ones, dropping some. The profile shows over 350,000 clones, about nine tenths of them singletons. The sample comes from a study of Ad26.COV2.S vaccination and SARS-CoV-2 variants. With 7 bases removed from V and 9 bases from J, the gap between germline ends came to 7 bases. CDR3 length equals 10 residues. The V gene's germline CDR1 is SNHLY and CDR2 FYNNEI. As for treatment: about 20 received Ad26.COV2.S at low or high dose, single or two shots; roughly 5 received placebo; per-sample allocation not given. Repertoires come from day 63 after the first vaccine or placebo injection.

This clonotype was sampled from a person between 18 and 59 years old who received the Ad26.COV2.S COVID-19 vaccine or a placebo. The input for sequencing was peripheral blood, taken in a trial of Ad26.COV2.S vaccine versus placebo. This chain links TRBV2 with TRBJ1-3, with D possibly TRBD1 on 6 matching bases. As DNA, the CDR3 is TGTGCCAGCATGGGGGCCACCATATATTTT. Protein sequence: CASMGATIYF.